The 30 T cell receptor beta chains below were found in one sample sequenced in a study of blood T cell repertoires in COVID-19. TCRdb's table, derived via immunoSEQ multiplex PCR, lists solely in-frame clones and lacks some. The repertoire holds tens of thousands of clones, with 81% as singletons. The sample taken for sequencing was peripheral blood. The receptors shown here come from a man older than 75 with COVID-19, enrolled during active disease.

The rearrangement joins TRBV5-1 to TRBJ2-1; 7 positions agree with TRBD2. Trimming removed 2 bases from V and 8 bases from J; junction bases left unmatched: 4. Germline assignment: CDR1 SGHRS and CDR2 YFSETQ. This CDR3 contains 13 residues. The CDR3 DNA reads as TGCGCCAGCAGCTTTCAGCGGGAACATGAGCAGTTCTTC. As protein: CASSFQREHEQFF.

The rearrangement links TRBV9 to TRBJ2-2; 7 positions match TRBD1. CDR3 length equals 14 residues. Trimming at V came to 1 base and at J to 4 bases, leaving 1 base not matched to a gene. Germline V gene lookup returns CDR1 SGDLS and CDR2 YYNGEE. The CDR3 region has the DNA TGTGCCAGCAGCGTACGACAGGGCACCGGGGAGCTGTTTTTT. Translation: CASSVRQGTGELFF. Variable domain in full (rest from reference TRBV9 and TRBJ2-2): DSGVTQTPKHLITATGQRVTLRCSPRSGDLSVYWYQQSLDQGLQFLIQYYNGEERAKGNILERFSAQQFPDLHSELNLSSLELGDSALYFCASSVRQGTGELFFGEGSRLTVL.

The V and J genes are TRBV5-1 and TRBJ2-5; TRBD2 agrees at 10 bases. Germline V gene data show CDR1 as SGHRS and CDR2 as YFSETQ. V trimming: 1 base; J trimming: 2 bases; junction bases outside the gene matches: 2. The CDR3 totals 15 residues. CDR3 amino acids: CASSLPAGGQETQYF. For the CDR3, the DNA is TGCGCCAGCAGCTTGCCAGCGGGAGGGCAAGAGACCCAGTACTTC.

The chain joins TRBV4-3 to TRBJ2-2; D possibly corresponds to TRBD2 (5 bases). Germline CDR1 is LGHNA and CDR2 is YSLEER. With 0 bases removed from V and 0 bases from J, the gap between germline ends came to 8 bases. CDR3 length: 16 amino acids. For the CDR3, the DNA is TGCGCCAGCAGCCAAGATCCCGGGGCGAACACCGGGGAGCTGTTTTTT. Amino acids: CASSQDPGANTGELFF.

The J gene is TRBJ1-1, the V gene TRBV6-5, with D perhaps TRBD1 (6 bases). The CDR3 is made up of 14 amino acids. V dropped 0 bases and J dropped 1 base, with 6 bases sitting between them. In germline, CDR1 is MNHEY, CDR2 SVGAGI. The CDR3 bases are TGTGCCAGCAGTTACTCAGGGGGGAACACTGAAGCTTTCTTT. Translation: CASSYSGGNTEAFF.

J is TRBJ2-3 and V is TRBV30, with a weak D call TRBD2 (6 bases). There are 14 residues in the CDR3. V was pared by 5 bases and J by 1 base, with 13 bases between. Germline-derived CDR1 and CDR2 are GTSNPN and SVGIG (reference sequence). The CDR3: CAWAGWRGTDTQYF. DNA of the CDR3: TGTGCCTGGGCCGGATGGAGGGGCACAGATACGCAGTATTTT.

This chain uses TRBV30 with TRBJ1-2, with 8 bases matching TRBD1. V dropped 4 bases and J dropped 2; count of bases not matched to a gene: 18. CDR3 length equals 18 residues. Germline V CDR1 and CDR2: GTSNPN, SVGIG (reference sequence). The DNA of the CDR3 is TGTGCCTGGACTCTGAGGGAGCGGCAGGGGGCGCGGAACTATGGCTACACCTTC. Its protein product is CAWTLRERQGARNYGYTF. Combining the CDR3 with reference TRBV30 and TRBJ1-2 gives the whole variable domain SQTIHQWPATLVQPVGSPLSLECTVEGTSNPNLYWYRQAAGRGLQLLFYSVGIGQISSEVPQNLSASRPQDRQFILSSKKLLLSDSGFYLCAWTLRERQGARNYGYTFGSGTRLTVV.

The chain employs TRBV5-1 and TRBJ2-3; possibly TRBD2 for D (7 bases). Germline V gene lookup returns CDR1 SGHRS and CDR2 YFSETQ. Trimming left V 5 bases short and J 2 bases short, with 18 bases between. This CDR3 region has 16 residues. The CDR3 coding sequence is TGCGCCAGCAGGAGGGGAGGCGGGGGCCCCACAGATACGCAGTATTTT. It yields the protein CASRRGGGGPTDTQYF. The complete variable domain, with remaining parts taken from reference TRBV5-1 and TRBJ2-3, reads KAGVTQTPRYLIKTRGQQVTLSCSPISGHRSVSWYQQTPGQGLQFLFEYFSETQRNKGNFPGRFSGRQFSNSRSEMNVSTLELGDSALYLCASRRGGGGPTDTQYFGPGTRLTVL.

The chain employs TRBV7-9 and TRBJ1-4; 7 nucleotides line up with TRBD1. Germline V gene sequence: CDR1 SEHNR, CDR2 FQNEAQ (reference sequence). CDR3 length: 15 amino acids. J was trimmed by 5 bases and V by 2 bases; bases with no gene match: 5. The DNA of the CDR3 is TGTGCCAGCAGCTTAAGCACGACAGGGAATGAAAAACTGTTTTTT. The encoded protein is CASSLSTTGNEKLFF.

V and J are TRBV10-3 and TRBJ2-7, with D perhaps TRBD1 (5 bases). The CDR3 covers 12 residues. Germline V gene data show CDR1 as ENHRY and CDR2 as SYGVKD. V shed 2 bases and J shed 4 bases, with 6 bases lying between them. The CDR3 here is CAISEPGYEQYF. In DNA, the CDR3 is TGTGCCATCAGTGAGCCAGGGTACGAGCAGTACTTC.

The sample holds one count of this clone. The rearrangement joins TRBV19 to TRBJ2-6; 9 bases are shared with TRBD1. CDR3 length equals 16 residues. The germline V gene encodes CDR1 LNHDA and CDR2 SQIVND (reference sequence). V lost 8 bases to trimming and J lost 2 bases; unmatched junction nucleotides: 7. CDR3 in amino acids: CASVWTGAAGANVLTF. The CDR3 region has the DNA TGTGCCAGTGTTTGGACAGGGGCTGCTGGGGCCAACGTCCTGACTTTC.

The CDR3 reads CASSYRGGTGGGEQYF. CDR3 coding DNA: TGTGCCAGCAGTTACCGAGGAGGGACAGGGGGAGGCGAGCAGTACTTC. The V gene is TRBV6-5, the J gene TRBJ2-7; 11 bases line up with TRBD1. The CDR3 covers 16 residues. Trimming at V came to 2 bases and at J to 6 bases, leaving 9 bases not matched to a gene. In germline, CDR1 is MNHEY, CDR2 SVGAGI.

This chain connects TRBV7-8 to TRBJ1-1; the match to TRBD1 covers 11 bases. In germline, CDR1 is SGHVS, CDR2 FQNEAQ. V shed 3 bases and J 6 bases; nucleotides not matched to a gene: 3. CDR3 length equals 14 residues. The CDR3 sequence: CASSLAGQGAEAFF. In DNA, the CDR3 is TGTGCCAGCAGCTTGGCGGGACAGGGGGCTGAAGCTTTCTTT.

The chain uses TRBV4-1 and TRBJ2-1, with 10 bases fitting TRBD2. The CDR3 totals 16 residues. Trimming took 1 base from V and 10 from J; bases not matched to a gene: 10. Germline-derived CDR1 and CDR2 are MGHRA and YSYEKL. The CDR3 nucleotides read TGCGCCAGCAGCCAAGTTTCCAGCGGGAGGGCCGGGGAGCAGTTCTTC. Translated, it gives CASSQVSSGRAGEQFF.

The chain joins TRBV5-1 to TRBJ1-2, with a tentative D call TRBD1 (5 bases). Trimming left V 4 bases short and J 0 bases short, with 13 bases between. From germline, CDR1 is SGHRS and CDR2 YFSETQ. CDR3 size: 15 residues. The CDR3 reads CASSGDLLANYGYTF. The DNA for the CDR3 is TGCGCCAGCAGCGGGGACTTGTTAGCTAACTATGGCTACACCTTC.

V is TRBV12-3 or TRBV12-4 and J is TRBJ2-7; possibly TRBD1 for D (5 bases). This CDR3 contains 12 residues. Trimming stripped 4 bases from V and 6 bases from J, with 10 bases between. The CDR3 nucleotides read TGTGCCAGCAGTTCCGGACAAGGCGAGCAGTACTTC. It specifies CASSSGQGEQYF.

This chain uses TRBV4-3 with TRBJ1-2; 7 bases fit TRBD1. Germline CDR1 and CDR2: LGHNA and YSLEER. J was trimmed by 3 bases and V by 0 bases; bases with no gene match: 4. The CDR3 loop spans 15 amino acids. The CDR3 is CASSQDSQGYYGYTF. DNA of the CDR3: TGCGCCAGCAGCCAAGACTCACAGGGGTACTATGGCTACACCTTC.

CDR3 DNA sequence: TGCGCCAGCAGTGAGTCACCGCGCGGTGAGCAGTTCTTC. It translates to CASSESPRGEQFF. The chain joins TRBV10-1 to TRBJ2-1, with D hard to call. The CDR3 loop spans 13 amino acids. Trimming removed 0 bases from V and 9 bases from J, with 9 bases in between. The germline gives CDR1 WNHNN, CDR2 SYGVQD (reference sequence).

The chain has TRBV28 and TRBJ1-1, with TRBD1 matching 9 bases. Germline V gene lookup returns CDR1 MDHEN and CDR2 SYDVKM. V trimming: 10 bases; J trimming: 0 bases; junction bases outside the gene matches: 30. This CDR3 has 22 amino acids. CDR3 protein: CATPQRTGQGKPGSRMNTEAFF. CDR3 bases: TGTGCCACCCCCCAGAGAACGGGACAGGGTAAACCTGGTTCACGGATGAACACTGAAGCTTTCTTT.

The chain employs TRBV6-5 and TRBJ1-3, with D possibly TRBD1 on 5 matching bases. The germline V gene has CDR1 MNHEY and CDR2 SVGAGI. Trimming pared 1 base from V and 4 bases from J, leaving 14 bases between. CDR3 length equals 16 residues. In nucleotides, the CDR3 is TGTGCCAGCAGTTACTTGCCTTCAGGGCGCGGAAACACCATATATTTT. Residues: CASSYLPSGRGNTIYF.

This clone was counted a few times. The chain links TRBV28 to TRBJ2-1; 8 bases line up with TRBD1. In germline, CDR1 is MDHEN, CDR2 SYDVKM. Trimming at V came to 5 bases and at J to 7 bases, leaving 19 bases not matched to a gene. CDR3 length: 18 residues. The CDR3 bases are TGTGCCAGCAGTCGTCCTGGGGGGACAGGACAGTGGTCAAATGAGCAGTTCTTC. Protein: CASSRPGGTGQWSNEQFF.

In its sample, this clone was seen a few times. This chain connects TRBV12-3 or TRBV12-4 to TRBJ1-1; D gene unclear. This CDR3 has 13 residues. V gave up 3 bases and J gave up 1 base, with 6 bases separating them. The CDR3 region has the DNA TGTGCCAGCAGTTTTGCAGAGAACACTGAAGCTTTCTTT. Amino acid sequence: CASSFAENTEAFF.

Only one count was recorded for this clone. The chain recombines TRBV19 with TRBJ2-5, with D possibly TRBD1 on 5 matching bases. Germline V gene data show CDR1 as LNHDA and CDR2 as SQIVND (reference sequence). The CDR3 has 13 amino acids. Trimming stripped 5 bases from V and 1 base from J, with 8 bases between. The CDR3 DNA is TGTGCCAGTAGTGAGACAGTCCAAGAGACCCAGTACTTC. Translating it yields CASSETVQETQYF. Variable domain in full (rest from reference TRBV19 and TRBJ2-5): DGGITQSPKYLFRKEGQNVTLSCEQNLNHDAMYWYRQDPGQGLRLIYYSQIVNDFQKGDIAEGYSVSREKKESFPLTVTSAQKNPTAFYLCASSETVQETQYFGPGTRLLVL.

The V and J genes are TRBV5-1 and TRBJ2-7; possible D gene TRBD1, 5 bases. V lost 4 bases, J lost 4 bases, and 12 bases lay in between. CDR3 length: 13 amino acids. Germline loops: CDR1 SGHRS, CDR2 YFSETQ. CDR3 bases: TGCGCCAGCAGCGTTCGCCAGGGATACGAGCAGTACTTC. This encodes CASSVRQGYEQYF.

This clone was counted once. The chain combines TRBV7-5 with TRBJ2-2; TRBD1, as called in the table, went unchecked against the DNA. TRBV7-5 is labeled a pseudogene. The CDR3 spans 16 residues. CDR3 bases: TGTGCCAGAAGCTTCTCTACAGGGAGAGACACCGGGGAGCTGTTTTTT. Translated, it gives CARSFSTGRDTGELFF.

Many counts were recorded for this clone. This chain joins TRBV7-2 and TRBJ2-1; the D gene is possibly TRBD2 (5 bases). Trimming took off 1 base at V and 6 bases at J, with 13 bases between the two ends. Germline CDR1 reads SGHTA; CDR2 reads FQGNSA. The CDR3 totals 15 residues. CDR3 residues: CASSLGLGKGNEQFF. The CDR3 DNA is TGTGCCAGCAGCTTAGGACTCGGGAAGGGCAATGAGCAGTTCTTC.

The V call is TRBV6-2 or TRBV6-3, the J call TRBJ1-5; D gene unclear. Per germline, CDR1 MNHEY and CDR2 SVGEGT. V lost 0 bases and J lost 6, with 21 bases in between. The CDR3 is 18 residues long. CDR3 nucleotide sequence: TGTGCCAGCAGTTACTCGAAGGAGGGTTATAGGAATATTCAGCCCCAGCATTTT. Translated, it gives CASSYSKEGYRNIQPQHF.

V gene TRBV6-2 or TRBV6-3 combines with J gene TRBJ2-7, with TRBD2 matching over 8 bases. The length of the CDR3 is 18 residues. V was clipped by 2 bases and J by 4 bases; unmatched bases: 16. Germline V gives CDR1 MNHEY, CDR2 SVGEGT. The chain's CDR3 is CASSYHRRNIAGTYEQYF. In DNA, the CDR3 is TGTGCCAGCAGTTACCACCGGCGAAACATAGCGGGGACGTACGAGCAGTACTTC.

The V and J genes are TRBV5-8 and TRBJ1-2; D is possibly TRBD1 (5 bases). The CDR3 length is 15 residues. The V end was cut by 2 bases, the J end by 4 bases, with 15 bases between. Germline CDR1 is SGHTS and CDR2 is YDEGEE. In nucleotides, the CDR3 is TGTGCCAGCAGCTTCCGGACGGGGGGAGCCTATGGCTACACCTTC. This translates into CASSFRTGGAYGYTF.

The chain uses TRBV2 and TRBJ1-2; no clear D gene. The CDR3 has 14 residues. V was cut by 5 bases and J by 4 bases, with 14 bases left in between. Germline CDR1 reads SNHLY; CDR2 reads FYNNEI. CDR3 in amino acids: CASSRLGEAYGYTF. Here the CDR3 DNA reads TGTGCCAGCAGTCGTCTCGGGGAGGCCTATGGCTACACCTTC.